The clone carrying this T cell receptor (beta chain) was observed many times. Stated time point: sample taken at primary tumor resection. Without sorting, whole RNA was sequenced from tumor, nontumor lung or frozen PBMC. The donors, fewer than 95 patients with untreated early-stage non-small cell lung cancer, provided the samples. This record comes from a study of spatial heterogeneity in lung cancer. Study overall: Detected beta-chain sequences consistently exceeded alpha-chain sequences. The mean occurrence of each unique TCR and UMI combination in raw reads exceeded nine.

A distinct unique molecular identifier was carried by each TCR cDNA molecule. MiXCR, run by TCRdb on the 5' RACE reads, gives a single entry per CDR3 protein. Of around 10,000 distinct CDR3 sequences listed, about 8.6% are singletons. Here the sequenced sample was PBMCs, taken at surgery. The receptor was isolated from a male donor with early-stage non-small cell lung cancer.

CDR3 amino acids: CASSLNNQPQHF. CDR3 nucleotide sequence: TGTGCCAGCAGCTTGAACAATCAGCCCCAGCATTTT. The chain joins TRBV7-2 to TRBJ1-5; D is unresolved. Germline V gives CDR1 SGHTA, CDR2 FQGNSA. This CDR3 is 12 amino acids long. Trimming took 3 bases from V and 3 from J, leaving 3 bases between them.